These 14 T cell receptor beta chains were all obtained from the same sample, sequenced in a study of CD8 T cells in Susac syndrome. Random hexamers were used to reverse transcribe 0.5 to 1 ug of RNA. One entry per CDR3 protein, called by TCRdb with MiXCR from the immunoSEQ multiplex PCR reads. The sample lists roughly 250,000 distinct CDR3 sequences, almost 97% occurring once. Specimen: CD4+ T cells from PBMCs. The receptors derive from a human donor with Susac syndrome.

The chain has TRBV3-1 and TRBJ1-2, with 12 bases matching TRBD1. Germline lookup yields CDR1 LGHDT and CDR2 YNNKEL (reference sequence). The CDR3 has 18 amino acids. Losses at the gene ends were 2 bases for V and 3 bases for J; bases not matched to a gene: 10. The CDR3 sequence is CASSQYGTGGLTDYGYTF. The CDR3, as DNA: TGTGCCAGCAGCCAATACGGGACAGGGGGCCTTACGGACTATGGCTACACCTTC.

This clonotype was recorded once. The rearrangement uses TRBV30 and TRBJ1-1; D may be TRBD1 (5 bases). Germline assignment: CDR1 GTSNPN and CDR2 SVGIG (reference sequence). The CDR3 has 13 amino acids. V shed 3 bases and J shed 1 base, with 9 bases lying between them. CDR3 bases: TGTGCCTGGAGCAGGGTTCCGAACACTGAAGCTTTCTTT. This gives the protein CAWSRVPNTEAFF.

This clonotype was found a few times. J is TRBJ2-3 and V is TRBV12-3 or TRBV12-4; no definite D call. The V gene lost 1 base and the J gene lost 6 bases, with 5 bases spanning the gap. The CDR3 totals 12 residues. CDR3 sequence reads: CASSLVGDTQYF. As DNA, the CDR3 is TGTGCCAGCAGTTTAGTAGGTGATACGCAGTATTTT.

This chain links TRBV18 with TRBJ1-1; D remains unclear. This CDR3 is built from 13 residues. Germline V gene data show CDR1 as KGHSH and CDR2 as LQKENI. V lost 7 bases, J lost 2 bases, and 11 bases lay in between. CDR3 in amino acids: CASCPNLNTEAFF. The CDR3 nucleotides are TGTGCCAGCTGCCCAAACCTTAACACTGAAGCTTTCTTT. The full variable domain, completed using reference TRBV18 and TRBJ1-1, is NAGVMQNPRHLVRRRGQEARLRCSPMKGHSHVYWYRQLPEEGLKFMVYLQKENIIDESGMPKERFSAEFPKEGPSILRIQQVVRGDSAAYFCASCPNLNTEAFFGQGTRLTVV.

This CDR3 reads CASSILSSGRAYNEQFF. The DNA for the CDR3 is TGTGCCAGCAGCATCCTTTCTAGCGGGAGGGCCTACAATGAGCAGTTCTTC. The chain is built from TRBV5-6 and TRBJ2-1, with TRBD2 matching over 12 bases. Germline loops: CDR1 SGHDT, CDR2 YYEEEE. The CDR3 covers 17 residues. V shed 4 bases, J shed 2 bases, and the junction held 7 bases outside the gene matches.

The rearrangement uses TRBV20-1 and TRBJ2-3; D could derive from TRBD1 or TRBD2 (6 bases each). Germline CDR1 is DFQATT and CDR2 is SNEGSKA (reference sequence). The CDR3 is made up of 13 amino acids. Trimming removed 5 bases from V and 1 base from J, with 10 bases in between. CDR3 amino acids: CSAVRGGTDTQYF. In nucleotides, the CDR3 is TGCAGTGCTGTGAGGGGGGGCACAGATACGCAGTATTTT.

The rearrangement joins TRBV12-3 or TRBV12-4 to TRBJ2-1, with D uncertain. With 7 bases removed from V and 3 bases from J, the gap between germline ends came to 16 bases. The CDR3 totals 15 residues. CDR3 protein: CASTIFRASYNEQFF. The CDR3 DNA follows: TGTGCCAGCACCATCTTTAGGGCTAGCTACAATGAGCAGTTCTTC.

V and J are TRBV29-1 and TRBJ1-3; D call uncertain. The V end lost 4 bases, the J end lost 4 bases, and 11 bases lay between the germline ends. CDR1 SQVTM and CDR2 ANQGSEA come from the germline V gene. CDR3 length: 13 residues. Here the CDR3 DNA reads TGCAGCGTTGTATTAGGACTAGGAAACACCATATATTTT. Translation gives CSVVLGLGNTIYF.

The rearrangement joins TRBV18 to TRBJ2-3; D gene ambiguous. CDR3 size: 14 residues. The V gene's germline CDR1 is KGHSH and CDR2 LQKENI. Trimming removed 3 bases at V and 6 bases at J, with 13 bases between. The CDR3 protein is CASSPTYSRDTQYF. CDR3 sequence (DNA): TGTGCCAGCTCACCGACTTATAGCCGCGATACGCAGTATTTT.

The CDR3 here is CAIRSGQGTYQETQYF. CDR3 nucleotides: TGTGCCATCAGGAGCGGACAGGGGACCTACCAAGAGACCCAGTACTTC. This chain links TRBV10-3 with TRBJ2-5, with 9 bases fitting TRBD1. CDR3 size: 16 residues. The trim removed 6 bases at V and 0 bases at J, leaving 8 bases unmatched. The germline V gene has CDR1 ENHRY and CDR2 SYGVKD.

The genes are TRBV15 and TRBJ2-1, with 7 bases identical to TRBD2. CDR1 is LNHNV, CDR2 YYDKDF, per germline (reference sequence). This CDR3 is built from 14 residues. J gave up 4 bases and V 8 bases, and 8 bases lay outside the gene matches. CDR3 amino acids: CATGRREFYNEQFF. In DNA, the CDR3 is TGTGCCACCGGGCGGCGGGAGTTTTACAATGAGCAGTTCTTC.

The chain joins TRBV14 to TRBJ1-2; 8 nucleotides match TRBD1. This CDR3 has 13 residues. V lost 2 bases to trimming and J lost 8 bases; unmatched junction nucleotides: 4. Germline V gene data show CDR1 as SGHDN and CDR2 as FVKESK. Here the CDR3 DNA reads TGTGCCAGCAGCCAAAGCAGGGGGCTCGGCTACACCTTC. Translated: CASSQSRGLGYTF.

The chain has TRBV5-1 and TRBJ2-5; D might be TRBD2 (6 bases). The germline gives CDR1 SGHRS, CDR2 YFSETQ. The CDR3 extends over 12 amino acids. The germline V and J ends were trimmed by 3 bases and 3 bases, with 6 bases remaining between them. The CDR3 DNA follows: TGCGCCAGCAGCTGGGGGGAAGAGACCCAGTACTTC. Translation gives CASSWGEETQYF.

V and J are TRBV25-1 and TRBJ2-7; perhaps D is TRBD1 or TRBD2 (5 bases each). V was pared by 3 bases and J by 4 bases, with 16 bases between. The germline gives CDR1 MGHDK, CDR2 SYGVNS. The CDR3 runs 15 residues. The CDR3 loop reads CASSDGLGDSYEQYF. The CDR3 DNA reads TGTGCCAGCAGTGATGGCTTGGGGGATTCTTACGAGCAGTACTTC.